What follows are 28 T cell receptor beta chains derived from one specimen sequenced in a study of blood T cell repertoires in COVID-19. Produced via immunoSEQ multiplex PCR; TCRdb's table is partial and in-frame only. The sample consists of about 160,000 clones, less than 85% of them appearing once. The material sequenced was peripheral blood. These receptors all stem from a human donor with acute or convalescent COVID-19. The donor label of this sample is uncertain.

The chain carries TRBV19 and TRBJ1-1; 10 nucleotides match TRBD1. The length of the CDR3 is 16 residues. Germline-derived CDR1 and CDR2 are LNHDA and SQIVND (reference sequence). The trim removed 4 bases at V and 4 bases at J, leaving 9 bases unmatched. The CDR3: CASSTFTGQGSTEAFF. CDR3 nucleotides: TGTGCCAGTAGTACGTTCACGGGACAGGGGAGCACTGAAGCTTTCTTT.

This clone was observed a single time. V and J are TRBV4-3 and TRBJ1-2; D unclear. This CDR3 contains 18 residues. Germline V gene data show CDR1 as LGHNA and CDR2 as YSLEER. Trimming stripped 0 bases from V and 8 bases from J, with 25 bases between. The CDR3 DNA reads as TGCGCCAGCAGCCAAGATATTTCGACTAGAGGTCGGGTTGGAGGCTACACCTTC. It translates to CASSQDISTRGRVGGYTF.

This clone showed up just once. The chain carries TRBV6-5 and TRBJ2-7, with D perhaps TRBD1 (6 bases). This CDR3 has 13 residues. The germline CDR1 and CDR2 sequences are MNHEY and SVGAGI. Trimming left V 2 bases short and J 5 bases short, with 10 bases between. The CDR3 sequence: CASSYVPGDEQYF. DNA of the CDR3: TGTGCCAGCAGTTACGTCCCAGGGGACGAGCAGTACTTC.

This rearrangement joins TRBV5-8 to TRBJ1-6; no clear D gene. CDR3 size: 16 residues. Per the germline V gene, CDR1 is SGHTS and CDR2 is YDEGEE. The V gene lost 4 bases and the J gene lost 10 bases, with 21 bases spanning the gap. Here the CDR3 reads CASSPLPQANRSPLHF. The CDR3 nucleotides are TGTGCCAGCAGCCCCCTCCCCCAGGCGAACCGGTCACCCCTCCACTTT.

The chain links TRBV5-5 to TRBJ1-1; D might be TRBD1 (5 bases). The CDR3 loop spans 13 amino acids. Germline-derived CDR1 and CDR2 are SGHKS and YYEKEE (reference sequence). Trimming pared 4 bases from V and 1 base from J, leaving 8 bases between. CDR3: CASSVQGNTEAFF. CDR3 coding DNA: TGTGCCAGCAGCGTCCAGGGGAACACTGAAGCTTTCTTT.

The rearrangement joins TRBV25-1 to TRBJ1-1, with 10 bases matching TRBD1. CDR1 and CDR2 from the germline V gene are MGHDK and SYGVNS. The CDR3 sequence is 15 residues long. V was pared by 3 bases and J by 2 bases, with 3 bases of the junction left unmatched. For the CDR3, the DNA is TGTGCCAGCAGTGACCGGGACAGGGGTAACACTGAAGCTTTCTTT. It encodes CASSDRDRGNTEAFF.

The chain links TRBV28 to TRBJ1-2, with 7 bases identical to TRBD1. The CDR3 contains 15 residues. Germline V CDR1 and CDR2: MDHEN, SYDVKM. The trim removed 5 bases at V and 0 bases at J, leaving 6 bases unmatched. The CDR3 spells CASSTRDRPNYGYTF. DNA of the CDR3: TGTGCCAGCAGTACTCGGGACAGACCTAACTATGGCTACACCTTC.

The chain uses TRBV18 and TRBJ1-3; D unresolved. CDR1 KGHSH and CDR2 LQKENI come from the germline V gene. The V and J ends lost 6 bases and 2 bases respectively, with 17 bases between them. The CDR3 covers 16 residues. In DNA form, the CDR3 reads TGTGCCAGCTCCATAGGACCGGTCGGGGCTGGAAACACCATATATTTT. This encodes CASSIGPVGAGNTIYF.

The gene calls are TRBV23-1 and TRBJ1-1; TRBD1 is a possible D gene (6 bases). TRBV23-1 is assigned to the ORF class and has an uncertain function. The V gene lost 7 bases and the J gene lost 4 bases, with 22 bases spanning the gap. This CDR3 has 16 amino acids. The DNA of the CDR3 is TGCGCCAGCACCAGGAGACCCAGGGGAAGGGTCACTGAAGCTTTCTTT. This gives the protein CASTRRPRGRVTEAFF.

This rearrangement joins TRBV4-2 to TRBJ2-3, with a possible D match to TRBD2 (7 bases). CDR3 length equals 17 residues. V was cut by 0 bases and J by 4 bases, with 17 bases left in between. Per germline, CDR1 LGHNA and CDR2 YNFKEQ. The DNA for the CDR3 is TGTGCCAGCAGCCAAGAATCTATCGGCGGGGGCTCAGATACGCAGTATTTT. Residues: CASSQESIGGGSDTQYF.

This chain connects TRBV7-3 to TRBJ2-1, with 7 bases that match TRBD2. This CDR3 is 15 amino acids long. V lost 5 bases to trimming and J lost 4 bases; unmatched junction nucleotides: 8. CDR1 and CDR2 from the germline V gene are SGHTA and FQGTGA. Written as DNA, the CDR3 is TGTGCCAGCAGCATGGGGACTATCGGATACAATGAGCAGTTCTTC. Its protein product is CASSMGTIGYNEQFF.

The chain joins TRBV9 to TRBJ1-2, with 7 bases identical to TRBD1. The CDR3 has 14 amino acids. The V gene's germline CDR1 is SGDLS and CDR2 YYNGEE. Trimming took 4 bases from V and 8 from J; bases not matched to a gene: 11. In DNA form, the CDR3 reads TGTGCCAGCAGCCTCCTCGAGGGACAGCGAGGCTACACCTTC. Its protein product is CASSLLEGQRGYTF.

The chain carries TRBV14 and TRBJ2-2; perhaps TRBD1 as D (6 bases). The CDR3 runs 17 residues. Germline V CDR1 and CDR2: SGHDN, FVKESK. Trimming took off 3 bases at V and 5 bases at J, with 19 bases between the two ends. CDR3 nucleotides: TGTGCCAGCAGCCAGGCCCCAGGGGCAGGGTGGACCGGGGAGCTGTTTTTT. Amino acid sequence: CASSQAPGAGWTGELFF.

This clone was counted a single time. The genes are TRBV11-2 and TRBJ1-3; 12 nucleotides agree with TRBD1. The V segment lost 0 bases and the J segment 3 bases; nucleotides outside the gene matches: 3. There are 17 residues in the CDR3. CDR1 SGHAT and CDR2 FQNNGV come from the germline V gene. CDR3 region: CASSLEGTGGGGNTIYF. CDR3 nucleotides: TGTGCCAGCAGCTTAGAGGGGACAGGGGGCGGTGGAAACACCATATATTTT.

V is TRBV29-1 and J is TRBJ1-5; TRBD1 might be the D (5 bases). With 7 bases removed from V and 2 bases from J, the gap between germline ends came to 12 bases. Germline values: CDR1 SQVTM, CDR2 ANQGSEA. The CDR3 sequence is 13 residues long. CDR3 DNA: TGCAGCGCCGGGGGGGATGGCAATCAGCCCCAGCATTTT. It encodes CSAGGDGNQPQHF. Supplemented by reference TRBV29-1 and TRBJ1-5, the full variable domain reads SAVISQKPSRDICQRGTSLTIQCQVDSQVTMMFWYRQQPGQSLTLIATANQGSEATYESGFVIDKFPISRPNLTFSTLTVSNMSPEDSSIYLCSAGGDGNQPQHFGDGTRLSIL.

The V and J genes are TRBV29-1 and TRBJ2-5; 7 positions agree with TRBD1. This CDR3 has 16 amino acids. The V and J ends lost 4 bases and 0 bases, in that order; junction bases with no gene match: 11. Looked up from germline, CDR1 is SQVTM and CDR2 is ANQGSEA. CDR3 coding DNA: TGCAGCGTTGGTTTTTTCGGGACAGCCAACCAAGAGACCCAGTACTTC. As protein: CSVGFFGTANQETQYF.

This clone showed up just once. The V call is TRBV12-3 or TRBV12-4, the J call TRBJ1-1, with D hard to call. The CDR3 contains 13 residues. V was shortened by 4 bases and J by 4 bases, with 10 bases between the two germline ends. CDR3 sequence: CASSSEFFTEAFF. For the CDR3, the DNA is TGTGCCAGCAGTTCCGAGTTTTTCACTGAAGCTTTCTTT.

This rearrangement joins TRBV7-9 to TRBJ1-2, with 7 bases lining up with TRBD1. Germline V CDR1 and CDR2: SEHNR, FQNEAQ (reference sequence). This CDR3 region has 13 residues. The J segment lost 4 bases and the V segment lost 10 bases, leaving 9 bases of the junction unmatched. The CDR3 loop is CATLTGLSYGYTF. CDR3 bases: TGTGCCACCCTGACAGGGTTATCCTATGGCTACACCTTC.

CDR3 region: CAISNPGTVTGELFF. As DNA, the CDR3 is TGTGCCATCAGTAACCCCGGGACAGTCACCGGGGAGCTGTTTTTT. This chain connects TRBV10-3 to TRBJ2-2; 7 bases line up with TRBD1. Germline V gene data show CDR1 as ENHRY and CDR2 as SYGVKD. With 5 bases clipped from V and 4 bases from J, the junction kept 7 bases outside the gene matches. This CDR3 has 15 residues.

This clone was observed a single time. The chain is built from TRBV4-1 and TRBJ2-5; 8 positions agree with TRBD1. V dropped 5 bases and J dropped 5; count of bases not matched to a gene: 7. Germline V CDR1 and CDR2: MGHRA, YSYEKL. The CDR3 is made up of 14 amino acids. Here the CDR3 DNA reads TGCGCCAGCAGCGACGGACAGGGAGGTGAGACCCAGTACTTC. Its protein is CASSDGQGGETQYF.

This sequence joins TRBV7-2 and TRBJ1-3; tentatively, D is TRBD1 (5 bases). V dropped 8 bases and J dropped 6 bases, with 23 bases sitting between them. The CDR3 is 16 residues long. Germline CDR1 reads SGHTA; CDR2 reads FQGNSA. CDR3 DNA: TGTGCCAGCGCTTTAGGAGGGACGGCTACTCTAAACACCATATATTTT. This translates into CASALGGTATLNTIYF.

The V and J genes are TRBV19 and TRBJ1-4; TRBD1 matches at 10 bases. Germline V CDR1 and CDR2: LNHDA, SQIVND (reference sequence). V was clipped by 4 bases and J by 7 bases; unmatched bases: 0. The CDR3 consists of 13 residues. The CDR3: CASSRTGGEKLFF. The CDR3 DNA sequence: TGTGCCAGTAGTAGGACAGGGGGTGAAAAACTGTTTTTT.

This clone was observed a handful of times. The gene calls are TRBV2 and TRBJ2-3; TRBD1 might be the D (6 bases). Trimming left V 8 bases short and J 2 bases short, with 17 bases between. The CDR3 length is 15 residues. Germline loops: CDR1 SNHLY, CDR2 FYNNEI. The CDR3 loop is CASRLTGINTDTQYF. The CDR3 DNA reads TGTGCCAGCCGACTTACAGGGATTAACACAGATACGCAGTATTTT.

CDR3 coding DNA: TGTGCCAGCAGCTTAACGTACGGGGGGTCTGGAAACACCATATATTTT. This sequence encodes CASSLTYGGSGNTIYF. The chain combines TRBV7-3 with TRBJ1-3; D perhaps matches TRBD1 (5 bases). There are 16 residues in the CDR3. CDR1 and CDR2 from the germline V gene are SGHTA and FQGTGA. Trimming shortened V by 0 bases and J by 1 base, and 10 bases separated the two germline ends.

The rearrangement uses TRBV12-5 and TRBJ2-1; the D is unclear. CDR3 size: 13 residues. Germline CDR1 reads LGHNT; CDR2 reads FRNRAP. V dropped 6 bases and J dropped 0 bases, with 6 bases sitting between them. The CDR3 nucleotides read TGTGCTAGTGGACAAGACTCCTACAATGAGCAGTTCTTC. Its protein is CASGQDSYNEQFF. Filled out from reference TRBV12-5 and TRBJ2-1, the complete variable domain reads DARVTQTPRHKVTEMGQEVTMRCQPILGHNTVFWYRQTMMQGLELLAYFRNRAPLDDSGMPKDRFSAEMPDATLATLKIQPSEPRDSAVYFCASGQDSYNEQFFGPGTRLTVL.

In nucleotides, the CDR3 is TGTGCCAGCACCTGGACAGGGACTAACTATGGCTACACCTTC. This encodes CASTWTGTNYGYTF. The rearrangement uses TRBV11-2 and TRBJ1-2; TRBD1 matches 8 bases. Germline lookup yields CDR1 SGHAT and CDR2 FQNNGV. The ends lost 7 bases at V and 0 bases at J; junction bases unmatched: 4. The CDR3 has 14 residues.

The chain links TRBV19 to TRBJ2-7; the match to TRBD1 covers 7 bases. The CDR3 consists of 15 residues. Unmatched junction bases numbered 9, after V lost 5 bases and J lost 2 bases. Germline V lookup: CDR1 LNHDA, CDR2 SQIVND (reference sequence). The CDR3 here is CASSEGARKTYEQYF. CDR3 DNA: TGTGCCAGTAGTGAGGGGGCCAGGAAAACCTACGAGCAGTACTTC.

V usage is TRBV4-2 and J usage is TRBJ2-2; D possibly corresponds to TRBD2 (7 bases). V was shortened by 0 bases and J by 5 bases, with 13 bases between the two germline ends. Germline CDR1 is LGHNA and CDR2 is YNFKEQ. This CDR3 contains 16 residues. CDR3 region: CASSQEGGGETGELFF. As DNA, the CDR3 is TGTGCCAGCAGCCAAGAGGGAGGGGGTGAGACCGGGGAGCTGTTTTTT.